The rows below give T cell receptor beta chains drawn from one sample of a study of early T cells in non-severe SARS-CoV-2 infection. TCRdb re-derived calls from the 5' RACE reads in MiXCR, one entry per CDR3 protein. The sample contains tens of thousands of distinct CDR3 sequences, 10% to 12% of which appear only once. Sequenced material: whole blood, taken at baseline. Receptors originate from an adult who was a healthcare worker with PCR-confirmed SARS-CoV-2 infection or an uninfected control (not recorded which). Each CDR3 is given with its conserved first and last residue. The D gene is left open where the match is weak. Some rows have no size entry. The others give once, few or many, or a class for an expanded clone.

D	size	J	V	DNA	CDR3
-	-	TRBJ1-1	TRBV21-1	TGTGCCAGCAGCAAAGCTGGCAGGGCATGGAACACTGAAGCTTTCTTT	CASSKAGRAWNTEAFF
-	-	TRBJ2-2	TRBV4-3	TGCGCCAGCAGCCAAGCATGGGGGGGCGGCACCGGGGAGCTGTTTTTT	CASSQAWGGGTGELFF
TRBD2	-	TRBJ2-1	TRBV12-3/TRBV12-4	TGTGCCAGCAGTTTAACTTTGGGACTAGCGGCCTACTACAATGAGCAGTTCTTC	CASSLTLGLAAYYNEQFF
-	few	TRBJ2-7	TRBV7-2	TGTGCCAGCAGCCCCCCCGGGGGCTACGAGCAGTACTTC	CASSPPGGYEQYF
-	-	TRBJ2-3	TRBV29-1	TGCAGCGTTGGCAGGAACACAGATACGCAGTATTTT	CSVGRNTDTQYF
-	few	TRBJ2-2	TRBV11-2	TGTGCCAGCAGCTTTCGAGGGACCCACACCGGGGAGCTGTTTTTT	CASSFRGTHTGELFF
-	many	TRBJ2-1	TRBV10-2	TGCGCCAGCAGTGGGTTGAGGGGGAACAATGAGCAGTTCTTC	CASSGLRGNNEQFF
-	-	TRBJ1-1	TRBV28	TGTGCCAGCAGTTTCGCGGGGCTGAGGGGGACTGAAGCTTTCTTT	CASSFAGLRGTEAFF
-	many	TRBJ2-4	TRBV29-1	TGCAGCGTTGTGTCCAGATCAATAGCCAAAAACATTCAGTACTTC	CSVVSRSIAKNIQYF
-	few	TRBJ2-5	TRBV28	TGTGCCAGTCAGGGTACGGAGGAGACCCAGTACTTC	CASQGTEETQYF
-	few	TRBJ1-5	TRBV24-1	TGTGCCACCAGTGATTCGGGTGCAGGCAATCAGCCCCAGCATTTT	CATSDSGAGNQPQHF
TRBD2	-	TRBJ2-3	TRBV7-3	TGTGCCAGCAGCATGGGACTAGGTGAGGCAGATACGCAGTATTTT	CASSMGLGEADTQYF
TRBD1	many	TRBJ2-2	TRBV7-2	TGTGCCAGCAGCGATGACAGGGGGCGCAATTATAGGGAGCTGTTTTTT	CASSDDRGRNYRELFF
TRBD1	many	TRBJ2-7	TRBV11-2	TGTGCCAGCAGCACCAGGACAGGGAGCTCCTACGAGCAGTACTTC	CASSTRTGSSYEQYF
-	many	TRBJ1-3	TRBV6-6	TGTGCCAGCAGTGCTGGAAACACCATATATTTT	CASSAGNTIYF
-	few	TRBJ2-7	TRBV12-3/TRBV12-4	TGTGCCAGCAGCCACCAAGGTGGGCAGGGGAATTACGAGCAGTACTTC	CASSHQGGQGNYEQYF
-	-	TRBJ2-3	TRBV15	TGTGCCACCAGCAGCCAGCAGGGGCGCACAGATACGCAGTATTTT	CATSSQQGRTDTQYF
-	few	TRBJ1-2	TRBV10-3	TGTGCCATCAGTGAGCAGGGCTATGGCTACACCTTC	CAISEQGYGYTF
TRBD2	many	TRBJ2-1	TRBV27	TGTGCCAGCAGTGTGGCCTGGCGGGGGAATGAGCAGTTCTTC	CASSVAWRGNEQFF
-	-	TRBJ1-2	TRBV21-1	TGTGCCAGCAGCAAAGCAAGGGGGACAGGGGGCGACTATGGCTACACCTTC	CASSKARGTGGDYGYTF
-	-	TRBJ1-5	TRBV28	TGTGCCAGCAGTTTGACGGGACAGCCCCAGCATTTT	CASSLTGQPQHF
-	few	TRBJ2-1	TRBV18	TGTGCCAGCTCACCGGACCGAATCAATGAGCAGTTCTTC	CASSPDRINEQFF
-	few	TRBJ2-7	TRBV7-9	TGTGCCAGCAGCTTAGTAATACGGTCGAACTACGAGCAGTACTTC	CASSLVIRSNYEQYF
-	few	TRBJ1-1	TRBV7-6	TGTGCCAGCAGCTTAGATCCAGGCGGGTACACTGAAGCTTTCTTT	CASSLDPGGYTEAFF
TRBD1	-	TRBJ1-5	TRBV7-2	TGTGCCAGCAGCTCCGGACAGGGAAATCAGCCCCAGCATTTT	CASSSGQGNQPQHF
-	-	TRBJ2-3	TRBV9	TGTGCCAGCAGCGTAATGGGGCGACAAACAGATACGCAGTATTTT	CASSVMGRQTDTQYF
-	-	TRBJ2-3	TRBV4-3	TGCGCCAGCAGCCTCCGACAACTAAGCACAGATACGCAGTATTTT	CASSLRQLSTDTQYF
TRBD1	-	TRBJ1-1	TRBV2	TGTGCCAGCAGGGGACAGGACTTTTACACTGAAGCTTTCTTT	CASRGQDFYTEAFF
-	few	TRBJ2-3	TRBV6-6	TGTGCCAGCAGTTACGAGTTTGGTTCCACGGTCACAGATACGCAGTATTTT	CASSYEFGSTVTDTQYF
-	few	TRBJ2-2	TRBV7-9	TGTGCCAGCAGCTTAGGGGTGAACACCGGGGAGCTGTTTTTT	CASSLGVNTGELFF
-	few	TRBJ1-2	TRBV5-6	TGTGCCAGCAGACCCGGGCCTAACTATGGCTACACCTTC	CASRPGPNYGYTF
TRBD1	few	TRBJ2-7	TRBV2	TGTGCCAGCAGTGAATCCCGAGGACAGGGGGGCAACGAGCAGTACTTC	CASSESRGQGGNEQYF
-	many	TRBJ2-7	TRBV20-1	TGCAGTGCTAGAGACCCCGGGTTCCGACCTGGCGAGCAGTACTTC	CSARDPGFRPGEQYF
-	few	TRBJ2-3	TRBV5-1	TGCGCCAGCAGCTTGGTCCTAGCCACAGATACGCAGTATTTT	CASSLVLATDTQYF
-	few	TRBJ1-6	TRBV20-1	TGCAGTGCCAAGGGACACCAGAGCTCCTATAATTCACCCCTCCACTTT	CSAKGHQSSYNSPLHF
-	few	TRBJ1-1	TRBV9	TGTGCCAGCAGTTACGGAACTCGGAATGAAGCTTTCTTT	CASSYGTRNEAFF
TRBD2	-	TRBJ2-3	TRBV6-5	TGTGCCAGCAGGATACTAGCGGGGGGGGCCAATACGCAGTATTTT	CASRILAGGANTQYF
-	-	TRBJ1-1	TRBV29-1	TGCAGCGTTGAAAGGACAGAGTACACTGAAGCTTTCTTT	CSVERTEYTEAFF
-	few	TRBJ2-7	TRBV11-2	TGTGCCAGCAGCTTTGGGACACTCGGGGAGCAGTACTTC	CASSFGTLGEQYF
-	few	TRBJ2-4	TRBV7-2	TGTGCCAGCAGCTTAAACAGGTTCAAAAACATTCAGTACTTC	CASSLNRFKNIQYF
-	-	TRBJ1-1	TRBV5-1	TGCGCCAGCAGCTTGGAGGCGTCTATTGCCGAAGCTTTCTTT	CASSLEASIAEAFF
TRBD1	few	TRBJ1-2	TRBV20-1	TGCAGTGCTAGAGGGGACAGGGGGGAAATTTATGGCTACACCTTC	CSARGDRGEIYGYTF
-	-	TRBJ2-3	TRBV11-2	TGTGCCAGCAGCTTTTTTGATACGCAGTATTTT	CASSFFDTQYF
-	many	TRBJ2-7	TRBV5-1	TGCGCCAGCAGCACCGAAGGACAGCGCTACGAGCAGTACTTC	CASSTEGQRYEQYF
-	-	TRBJ2-3	TRBV10-3	TGTGCCATCAGTGAGCCGGGGATAGGAGATACGCAGTATTTT	CAISEPGIGDTQYF
-	few	TRBJ2-2	TRBV4-3	TGCGCCAGCAGCCAAGGACCGGACACCTACACCGGGGAGCTGTTTTTT	CASSQGPDTYTGELFF
-	-	TRBJ2-7	TRBV7-2	TGTGCCAGCAGCCACGACCACTACGAGCAGTACTTC	CASSHDHYEQYF